In its sample, the clone carrying this T cell receptor (beta chain) was seen a few times. This entry is derived from a study of T cells after yellow fever vaccination. By 5'RACE template switching, TCR cDNA was produced, with a universal primer site and UMIs added in the process. From the 5' RACE reads, TCRdb called clonotypes with MiXCR, one entry per CDR3 protein. Among some 54,000 distinct CDR3 sequences, about 6.6% were seen once, and the ten largest hold 24%. The CDR3 has 14 amino acids. Germline loops: CDR1 DFQATT, CDR2 SNEGSKA (reference sequence). V was clipped by 5 bases and J by 7 bases; unmatched bases: 13. General study points: One caveat is that FACS-sorted repertoires could contain abundant clonotypes contaminating from the bulk population.

The source material was CD8+ T cells not binding an NS4B(214-222) dextramer, sorted from PBMCs, sampled roughly 47 days after the first yellow fever vaccination. The TCR was taken from a man between 18 and 35 years old who received the YFV17D yellow fever vaccine. V gene TRBV20-1 combines with J gene TRBJ1-1; 7 bases agree with TRBD1. In DNA, the CDR3 is TGCAGTGCTGGAGGGGGAGGGGGCACCGATGAAGCTTTCTTT. Translating gives CSAGGGGGTDEAFF.